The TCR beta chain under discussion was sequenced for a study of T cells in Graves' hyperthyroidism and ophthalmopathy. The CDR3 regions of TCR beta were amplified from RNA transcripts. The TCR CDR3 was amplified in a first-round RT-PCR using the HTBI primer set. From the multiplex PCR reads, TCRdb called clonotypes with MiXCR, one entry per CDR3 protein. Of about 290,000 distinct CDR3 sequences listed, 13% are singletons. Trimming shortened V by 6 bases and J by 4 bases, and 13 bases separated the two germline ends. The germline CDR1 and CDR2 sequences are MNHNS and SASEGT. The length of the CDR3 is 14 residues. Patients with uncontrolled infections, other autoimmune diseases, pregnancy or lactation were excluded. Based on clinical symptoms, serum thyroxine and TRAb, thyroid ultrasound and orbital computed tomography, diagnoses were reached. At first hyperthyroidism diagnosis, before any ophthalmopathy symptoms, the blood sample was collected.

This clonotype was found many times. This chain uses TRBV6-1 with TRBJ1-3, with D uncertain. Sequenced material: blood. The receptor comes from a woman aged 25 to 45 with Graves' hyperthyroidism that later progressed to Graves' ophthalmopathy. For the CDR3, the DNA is TGTGCCAGCAGCCCCGACATCTTAGGAAACACCATATATTTT. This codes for CASSPDILGNTIYF.